This is a list of T cell receptor beta chains from one sample in a study of blood T cell repertoires in COVID-19. Assay used: immunoSEQ multiplex PCR; TCRdb lists only in-frame clones, some missing. Seen here are approximately 160,000 clones, 85% to 90% observed once, and the top ten hold roughly 0.53%. The sample comprised peripheral blood. All receptors come from a man aged 60 to 75 with COVID-19, enrolled during active disease. Each CDR3 is given with its conserved first and last residue. A D gene is named only where the DNA matches it firmly. Size values are once, few and many counts, or a class for expanded clones, and some rows have none.

TRBD1 | . | TRBJ2-7 | TRBV7-7 | CASSPSGTGKHEQYF | TGTGCTAGCAGCCCCTCCGGGACAGGGAAACACGAGCAGTACTTC
. | . | TRBJ2-3 | TRBV13 | CASSTRGAADTQYF | TGTGCCAGCAGCACACGGGGGGCCGCAGATACGCAGTATTTT
TRBD1 | . | TRBJ2-2 | TRBV19 | CASMARQGLTGELFF | TGTGCCAGTATGGCGAGACAGGGTTTAACCGGGGAGCTGTTTTTT
. | . | TRBJ2-1 | TRBV19 | CASSIQGFGNEQFF | TGTGCCAGTAGTATACAGGGTTTTGGCAATGAGCAGTTCTTC
. | . | TRBJ2-1 | TRBV14 | CASSQVVAGSPEQFF | TGTGCCAGCAGCCAAGTAGTGGCGGGGTCACCGGAGCAGTTCTTC
TRBD1 | . | TRBJ1-2 | TRBV30 | CAWSAGQECYCYTF | TGTGCCTGGAGCGCGGGACAGGAGTGCTATTGCTACACCTTC
TRBD1 | . | TRBJ2-7 | TRBV6-5 | CASTLSGTGSYEQYF | TGTGCCAGCACCCTCTCCGGGACAGGGTCCTACGAGCAGTACTTC
TRBD2 | . | TRBJ2-3 | TRBV14 | CASSRGSGRAIDTQYF | TGTGCCAGCAGCCGCGGGAGCGGGAGGGCAATAGATACGCAGTATTTT
. | . | TRBJ2-7 | TRBV29-1 | CSVVGQGLEQYF | TGCAGCGTTGTCGGTCAGGGCCTTGAGCAGTACTTC
TRBD2 | . | TRBJ2-2 | TRBV2 | CASSLGGLRATGELFF | TGTGCCAGCAGTTTGGGGGGGTTGAGAGCCACCGGGGAGCTGTTTTTT
. | . | TRBJ2-4 | TRBV11-2 | CASSLSGKNIQYF | TGTGCCAGCAGCTTATCAGGGAAAAACATTCAGTACTTC
TRBD1 | . | TRBJ2-5 | TRBV7-2 | CASSTRDRGETQYF | TGTGCCAGCAGCACCCGGGACAGGGGAGAGACCCAGTACTTC
TRBD2 | once | TRBJ2-2 | TRBV9 | CASSPRDYVPGELFF | TGTGCCAGCAGCCCAAGGGACTATGTCCCCGGGGAGCTGTTTTTT
TRBD1 | once | TRBJ1-5 | TRBV24-1 | CATSDRDSQPQHF | TGTGCCACCAGTGATAGGGACAGCCAGCCCCAGCATTTT
TRBD1 | . | TRBJ1-2 | TRBV18 | CASSPTPDRGVGYTF | TGTGCCAGCTCACCAACGCCGGACAGGGGAGTCGGCTACACCTTC
. | . | TRBJ1-2 | TRBV5-1 | CASSFSTGPDGYTF | TGCGCCAGCAGCTTTTCGACAGGTCCGGATGGCTACACCTTC
TRBD2 | . | TRBJ2-1 | TRBV25-1 | CASRGTSGSWSYNEQFF | TGTGCCAGCAGGGGTACTAGCGGGAGTTGGTCCTACAATGAGCAGTTCTTC
. | . | TRBJ1-4 | TRBV5-4 | CASSLGGENEKLFF | TGTGCCAGCAGCCTCGGGGGGGAGAATGAAAAACTGTTTTTT
TRBD1 | . | TRBJ1-5 | TRBV7-2 | CASSRTGGFQEPQHF | TGTGCCAGCAGCCGGACAGGGGGCTTTCAGGAGCCCCAGCATTTT
. | . | TRBJ1-6 | TRBV6-5 | CASSYSTTRGGLHF | TGTGCCAGCAGTTACTCGACTACCCGGGGGGGCCTCCACTTT
. | . | TRBJ2-7 | TRBV7-3 | CASSLGRGEQYF | TGTGCCAGCAGCTTAGGCCGGGGCGAGCAGTACTTC
. | . | TRBJ1-2 | TRBV28 | CASRSTGIYGYTF | TGTGCCAGCAGGAGCACAGGCATCTATGGCTACACCTTC
. | . | TRBJ1-6 | TRBV15 | CATSPTRVEPLHF | TGTGCCACCAGCCCAACTCGTGTTGAGCCCCTCCACTTT
TRBD1 | few | TRBJ2-5 | TRBV7-2 | CASREGQGSWGQETQYF | TGTGCCAGCAGGGAAGGACAGGGTAGTTGGGGGCAAGAGACCCAGTACTTC
. | . | TRBJ2-1 | TRBV7-9 | CASSPGVSVVNEQFF | TGTGCCAGCAGCCCAGGGGTTAGTGTCGTCAATGAGCAGTTCTTC
TRBD2 | . | TRBJ2-1 | TRBV10-1 | CASCQGSGSHEQFF | TGCGCCAGCTGCCAGGGTAGCGGGAGCCATGAGCAGTTCTTC
TRBD1 | few | TRBJ2-7 | TRBV5-6 | CASSLLGTGGYEQYF | TGTGCCAGCAGCTTGTTGGGGACAGGGGGCTACGAGCAGTACTTC
TRBD1 | . | TRBJ1-5 | TRBV7-2 | CASSLVETGGVNQPQHF | TGTGCCAGCAGCTTAGTGGAGACAGGGGGCGTCAATCAGCCCCAGCATTTT
TRBD1 | once | TRBJ1-5 | TRBV19 | CASSIKGQENQPQHF | TGTGCCAGTAGTATAAAGGGACAGGAGAATCAGCCCCAGCATTTT
TRBD1 | once | TRBJ2-7 | TRBV6-2/TRBV6-3 | CASSFRPGQAVEQYF | TGTGCCAGCAGTTTTCGACCGGGACAGGCGGTCGAGCAGTACTTC
TRBD1 | . | TRBJ1-1 | TRBV7-9 | CASRLTGENTEAFF | TGTGCCAGCAGGTTGACAGGGGAGAACACTGAAGCTTTCTTT
TRBD1 | . | TRBJ2-7 | TRBV6-5 | CASSYAGTGGGYEQYF | TGTGCCAGCAGTTACGCCGGGACAGGGGGCGGGTACGAGCAGTACTTC